Listed here are 13 T cell receptor beta chains from one sample, sequenced in a study of OX40 agonist ivuxolimab in advanced cancers. Profiling relied on immunoSEQ multiplex PCR, and the TCRdb table lists in-frame clones only, not all of them. In the table there are approximately 65,000 clones, roughly nine tenths of which are singletons. The sample consisted of CD4+ or CD8+ T cells sorted from blood, taken in a trial of the OX40 agonist ivuxolimab. These receptors came from an adult with an advanced solid tumor such as melanoma, head and neck, liver or kidney cancer.

This clone came up once. The CDR3 bases are TGTGCCAGCAGCTTAGGACCGACTTATGGCTACACCTTC. Amino acids: CASSLGPTYGYTF. The gene calls are TRBV11-1 and TRBJ1-2; D ambiguous. The CDR3 is made up of 13 amino acids. Germline values: CDR1 SGHAT, CDR2 FQDESV (reference sequence). Trimming removed 1 base at V and 5 bases at J, with 8 bases between. The entire variable domain, with the rest obtained from reference TRBV11-1 and TRBJ1-2, is as follows: EAEVAQSPRYKITEKSQAVAFWCDPISGHATLYWYRQILGQGPELLVQFQDESVVDDSQLPKDRFSAERLKGVDSTLKIQPAELGDSAMYLCASSLGPTYGYTFGSGTRLTVV.

The V call is TRBV9, the J call TRBJ2-7; perhaps TRBD1 as D (6 bases). CDR1 SGDLS and CDR2 YYNGEE come from the germline V gene. Trimming left V 3 bases short and J 5 bases short, with 18 bases between. CDR3 length: 15 residues. CDR3 loop: CASSETTTGGDEQYF. CDR3 in DNA: TGTGCCAGCAGCGAGACTACGACAGGTGGGGACGAGCAGTACTTC.

The genes are TRBV29-1 and TRBJ1-5; 9 nucleotides match TRBD1. CDR3 length: 12 amino acids. Germline V CDR1 and CDR2: SQVTM, ANQGSEA. J gave up 5 bases and V 6 bases, and 2 bases lay outside the gene matches. This CDR3 reads CSVGTGYQPQHF. The CDR3 DNA reads as TGCAGCGTGGGGACAGGGTATCAGCCCCAGCATTTT.

The chain recombines TRBV15 with TRBJ1-5; possibly TRBD1 for D (6 bases). The CDR3 has 14 amino acids. V lost 3 bases, J lost 6 bases, and 12 bases lay in between. Germline V lookup: CDR1 LNHNV, CDR2 YYDKDF (reference sequence). CDR3 in amino acids: CATSSPGAVQPQHF. The CDR3 coding sequence is TGTGCCACCAGCAGCCCGGGGGCGGTTCAGCCCCAGCATTTT.

V and J are TRBV6-5 and TRBJ2-7, with unresolved D. Trimming removed 5 bases at V and 5 bases at J, with 13 bases between. Germline values: CDR1 MNHEY, CDR2 SVGAGI. This CDR3 is 13 amino acids long. The CDR3 region is CASSNYKDDEQYF. CDR3 in DNA: TGTGCCAGCAGTAATTACAAAGACGACGAGCAGTACTTC.

J is TRBJ2-1 and V is TRBV19; D is unclear. The CDR3 sequence is 16 residues long. Per the germline V gene, CDR1 is LNHDA and CDR2 is SQIVND (reference sequence). The V and J ends lost 4 bases and 8 bases respectively, with 21 bases between them. The CDR3 loop is CASSTLQVITRDEQFF. As DNA, the CDR3 is TGTGCCAGTAGTACCCTCCAAGTCATCACAAGGGATGAGCAGTTCTTC.

This clone was picked up one time. This chain connects TRBV10-1 to TRBJ2-7, with 9 bases lining up with TRBD1. The J segment lost 1 base and the V segment lost 5 bases, leaving 12 bases of the junction unmatched. The CDR3 covers 17 residues. Germline V gene sequence: CDR1 WNHNN, CDR2 SYGVQD (reference sequence). The CDR3 DNA sequence: TGCGCCAGCAGTTTCAATAAGACAGGGGGGAGGTCCTACGAGCAGTACTTC. It yields the protein CASSFNKTGGRSYEQYF.

The rearrangement links TRBV5-1 to TRBJ2-1; D is unresolved. The V gene's germline CDR1 is SGHRS and CDR2 YFSETQ. The CDR3 has 14 amino acids. V shed 3 bases and J shed 2 bases, with 9 bases lying between them. CDR3 coding DNA: TGCGCCAGCAGCTCTATCGGAGCCTACAATGAGCAGTTCTTC. It specifies CASSSIGAYNEQFF.

This rearrangement joins TRBV18 to TRBJ2-5; the D is unclear. The CDR3 covers 12 residues. CDR1 is KGHSH, CDR2 LQKENI, per germline. V lost 2 bases and J 4 bases, leaving 5 bases between the germline ends. The CDR3: CASSPNGETQYF. Written as DNA, the CDR3 is TGTGCCAGCTCACCAAATGGAGAGACCCAGTACTTC.

The rearrangement links TRBV2 to TRBJ1-1; a weak D match, TRBD1 (6 bases). Germline-derived CDR1 and CDR2 are SNHLY and FYNNEI. V was shortened by 7 bases and J by 1 base, with 10 bases between the two germline ends. The CDR3 runs to 13 residues. CDR3 DNA sequence: TGTGCCAGCATTGGGGACAAGAACACTGAAGCTTTCTTT. Protein: CASIGDKNTEAFF.

The gene calls are TRBV18 and TRBJ2-7; maybe TRBD1 (5 bases). The germline gives CDR1 KGHSH, CDR2 LQKENI. The CDR3 length is 16 residues. The V gene lost 3 bases and the J gene lost 3 bases, with 18 bases spanning the gap. The chain's CDR3 is CASSPFGAGSIYEQYF. DNA of the CDR3: TGTGCCAGCTCACCTTTTGGGGCAGGGTCGATCTACGAGCAGTACTTC. Full variable domain (rest looked up from reference TRBV18 and TRBJ2-7): NAGVMQNPRHLVRRRGQEARLRCSPMKGHSHVYWYRQLPEEGLKFMVYLQKENIIDESGMPKERFSAEFPKEGPSILRIQQVVRGDSAAYFCASSPFGAGSIYEQYFGPGTRLTVT.

This chain connects TRBV5-1 to TRBJ2-7; D is possibly TRBD1 (7 bases). Trimming took off 4 bases at V and 3 bases at J, with 11 bases between the two ends. Germline CDR1 and CDR2: SGHRS and YFSETQ. The CDR3 is 13 amino acids. The CDR3 loop reads CASSRGTDYEQYF. The DNA for the CDR3 is TGCGCCAGCAGCCGGGGGACAGACTACGAGCAGTACTTC.

The chain has TRBV6-6 and TRBJ2-5; D is possibly TRBD2 (7 bases). This CDR3 contains 15 residues. The ends were cut back, 7 bases at V and 5 bases at J, with 20 bases in the middle. Germline V lookup: CDR1 MNHNY, CDR2 SVGAGI (reference sequence). CDR3 protein: CASTVSWGGRETQYF. For the CDR3, the DNA is TGTGCCAGCACCGTGAGCTGGGGGGGCCGGGAGACCCAGTACTTC.